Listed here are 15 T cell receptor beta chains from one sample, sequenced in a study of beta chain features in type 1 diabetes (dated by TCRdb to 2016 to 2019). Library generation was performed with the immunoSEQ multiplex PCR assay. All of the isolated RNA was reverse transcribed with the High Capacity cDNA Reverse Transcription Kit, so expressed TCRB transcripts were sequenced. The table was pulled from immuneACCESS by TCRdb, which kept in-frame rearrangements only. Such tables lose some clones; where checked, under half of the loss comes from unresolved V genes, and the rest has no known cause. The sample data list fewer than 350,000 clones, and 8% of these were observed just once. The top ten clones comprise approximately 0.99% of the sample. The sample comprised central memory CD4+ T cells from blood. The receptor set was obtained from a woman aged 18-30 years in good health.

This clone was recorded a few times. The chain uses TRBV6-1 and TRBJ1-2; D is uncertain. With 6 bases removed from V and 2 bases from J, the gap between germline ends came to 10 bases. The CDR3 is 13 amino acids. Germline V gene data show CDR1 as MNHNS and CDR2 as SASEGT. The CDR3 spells CASSSTPNYGYTF. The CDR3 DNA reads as TGTGCCAGCAGCTCGACACCAAACTATGGCTACACCTTC.

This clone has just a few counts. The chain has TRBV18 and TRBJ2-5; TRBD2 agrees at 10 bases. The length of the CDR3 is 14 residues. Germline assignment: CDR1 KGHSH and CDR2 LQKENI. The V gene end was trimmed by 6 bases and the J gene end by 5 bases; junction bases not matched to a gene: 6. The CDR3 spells CASSRTSGKETQYF. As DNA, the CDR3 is TGTGCCAGCTCTCGAACTAGCGGGAAGGAGACCCAGTACTTC. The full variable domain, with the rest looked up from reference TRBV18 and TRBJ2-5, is NAGVMQNPRHLVRRRGQEARLRCSPMKGHSHVYWYRQLPEEGLKFMVYLQKENIIDESGMPKERFSAEFPKEGPSILRIQQVVRGDSAAYFCASSRTSGKETQYFGPGTRLLVL.

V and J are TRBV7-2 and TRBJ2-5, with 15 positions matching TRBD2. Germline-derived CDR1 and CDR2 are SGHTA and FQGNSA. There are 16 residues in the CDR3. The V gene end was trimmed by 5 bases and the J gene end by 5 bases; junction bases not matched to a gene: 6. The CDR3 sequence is CASSQDGTSGGETQYF. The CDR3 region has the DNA TGTGCCAGCAGCCAAGACGGGACTAGCGGGGGGGAGACCCAGTACTTC. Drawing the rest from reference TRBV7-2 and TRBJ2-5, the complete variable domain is GAGVSQSPSNKVTEKGKDVELRCDPISGHTALYWYRQSLGQGLEFLIYFQGNSAPDKSGLPSDRFSAERTGGSVSTLTIQRTQQEDSAVYLCASSQDGTSGGETQYFGPGTRLLVL.

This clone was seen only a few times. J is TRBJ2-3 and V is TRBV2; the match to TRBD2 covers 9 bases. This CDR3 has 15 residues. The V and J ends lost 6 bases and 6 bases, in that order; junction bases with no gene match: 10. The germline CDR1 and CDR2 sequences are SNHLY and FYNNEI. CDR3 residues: CASRQGLAARDTQYF. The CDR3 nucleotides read TGTGCCAGCAGGCAGGGACTAGCCGCGCGGGATACGCAGTATTTT.

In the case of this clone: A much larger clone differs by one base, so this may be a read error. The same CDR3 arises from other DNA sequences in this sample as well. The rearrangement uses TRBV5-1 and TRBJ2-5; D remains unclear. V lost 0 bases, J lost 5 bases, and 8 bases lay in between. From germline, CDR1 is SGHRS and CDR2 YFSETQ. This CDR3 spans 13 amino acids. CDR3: CASSLGAEETQYF. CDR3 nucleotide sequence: TGCGCCAGCAGCTTGGGGGCAGAGGAGACCCAGTACTTC. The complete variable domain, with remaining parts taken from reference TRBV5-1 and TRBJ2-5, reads KAGVTQTPRYLIKTRGQQVTLSCSPISGHRSVSWYQQTPGQGLQFLFEYFSETQRNKGNFPGRFSGRQFSNSRSEMNVSTLELGDSALYLCASSLGAEETQYFGPGTRLLVL.

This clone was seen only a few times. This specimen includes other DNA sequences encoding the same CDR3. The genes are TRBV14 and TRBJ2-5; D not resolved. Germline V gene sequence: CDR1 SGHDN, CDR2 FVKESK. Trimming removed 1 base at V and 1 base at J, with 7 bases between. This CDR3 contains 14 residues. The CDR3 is CASSQVGFQETQYF. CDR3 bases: TGTGCCAGCAGCCAAGTAGGCTTCCAAGAGACCCAGTACTTC. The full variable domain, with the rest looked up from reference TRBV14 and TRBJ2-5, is EAGVTQFPSHSVIEKGQTVTLRCDPISGHDNLYWYRRVMGKEIKFLLHFVKESKQDESGMPNNRFLAERTGGTYSTLKVQPAELEDSGVYFCASSQVGFQETQYFGPGTRLLVL.

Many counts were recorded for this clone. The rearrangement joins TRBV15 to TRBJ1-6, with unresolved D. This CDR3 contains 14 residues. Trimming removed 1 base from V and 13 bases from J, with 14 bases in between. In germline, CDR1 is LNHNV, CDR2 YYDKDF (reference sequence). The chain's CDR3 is CATSRAPTGGPLHF. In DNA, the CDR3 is TGTGCCACCAGCAGAGCCCCAACGGGCGGGCCCCTCCACTTT. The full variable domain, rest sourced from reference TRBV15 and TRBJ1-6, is DAMVIQNPRYQVTQFGKPVTLSCSQTLNHNVMYWYQQKSSQAPKLLFHYYDKDFNNEADTPDNFQSRRPNTSFCFLDIRSPGLGDTAMYLCATSRAPTGGPLHFGNGTRLTVT.

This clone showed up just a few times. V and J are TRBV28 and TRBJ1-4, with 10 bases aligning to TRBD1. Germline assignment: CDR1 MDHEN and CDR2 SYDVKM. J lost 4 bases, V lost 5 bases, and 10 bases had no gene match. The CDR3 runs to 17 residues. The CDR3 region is CASSGGGTGVFNEKLFF. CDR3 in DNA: TGTGCCAGCAGTGGGGGAGGGACAGGGGTCTTTAATGAAAAACTGTTTTTT. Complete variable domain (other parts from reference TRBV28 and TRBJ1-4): DVKVTQSSRYLVKRTGEKVFLECVQDMDHENMFWYRQDPGLGLRLIYFSYDVKMKEKGDIPEGYSVSREKKERFSLILESASTNQTSMYLCASSGGGTGVFNEKLFFGSGTQLSVL.

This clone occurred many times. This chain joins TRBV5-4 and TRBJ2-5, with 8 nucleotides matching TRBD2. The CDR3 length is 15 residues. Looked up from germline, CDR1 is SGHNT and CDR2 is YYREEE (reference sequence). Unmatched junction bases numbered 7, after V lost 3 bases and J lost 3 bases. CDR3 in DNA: TGTGCCAGCAGCTCCCCGGGGGGGGGCGAAGAGACCCAGTACTTC. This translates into CASSSPGGGEETQYF.

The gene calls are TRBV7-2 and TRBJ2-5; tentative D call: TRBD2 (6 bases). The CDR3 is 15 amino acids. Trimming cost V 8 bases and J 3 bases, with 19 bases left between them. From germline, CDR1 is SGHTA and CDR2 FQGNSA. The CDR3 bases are TGTGCCAGCTCCGCGACTAGGGAGGAAAAAGAGACCCAGTACTTC. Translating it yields CASSATREEKETQYF.

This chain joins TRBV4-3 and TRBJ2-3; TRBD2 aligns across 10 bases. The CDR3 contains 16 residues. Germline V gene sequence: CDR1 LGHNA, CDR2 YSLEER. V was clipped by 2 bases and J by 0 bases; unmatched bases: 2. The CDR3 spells CASSQKTSGSTDTQYF. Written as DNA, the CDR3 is TGCGCCAGCAGCCAAAAGACTAGCGGGAGCACAGATACGCAGTATTTT.

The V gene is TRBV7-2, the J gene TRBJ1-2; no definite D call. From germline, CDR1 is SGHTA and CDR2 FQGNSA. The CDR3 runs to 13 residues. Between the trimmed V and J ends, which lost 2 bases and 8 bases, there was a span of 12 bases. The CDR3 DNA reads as TGTGCCAGCAGCTTAACGGTCTCTAGAGGCTACACCTTC. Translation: CASSLTVSRGYTF. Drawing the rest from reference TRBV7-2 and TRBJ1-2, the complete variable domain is GAGVSQSPSNKVTEKGKDVELRCDPISGHTALYWYRQSLGQGLEFLIYFQGNSAPDKSGLPSDRFSAERTGGSVSTLTIQRTQQEDSAVYLCASSLTVSRGYTFGSGTRLTVV.

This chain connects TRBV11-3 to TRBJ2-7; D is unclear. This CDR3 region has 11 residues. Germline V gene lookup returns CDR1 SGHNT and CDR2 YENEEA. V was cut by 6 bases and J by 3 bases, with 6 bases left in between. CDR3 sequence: CASSSIYEQYF. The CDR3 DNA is TGTGCCAGCAGTTCCATCTACGAGCAGTACTTC.

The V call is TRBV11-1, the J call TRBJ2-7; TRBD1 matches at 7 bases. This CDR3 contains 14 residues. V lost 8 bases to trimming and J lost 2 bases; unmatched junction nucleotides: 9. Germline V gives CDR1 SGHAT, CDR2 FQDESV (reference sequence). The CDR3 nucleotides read TGTGCCAGCTCGGTGGGGACAGCAGCCTACGAGCAGTACTTC. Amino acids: CASSVGTAAYEQYF.

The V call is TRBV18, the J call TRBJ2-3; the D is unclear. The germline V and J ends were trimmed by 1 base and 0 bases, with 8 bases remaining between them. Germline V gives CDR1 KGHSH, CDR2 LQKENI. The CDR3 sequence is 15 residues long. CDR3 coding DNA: TGTGCCAGCTCACCACAGCGTTCTAGCACAGATACGCAGTATTTT. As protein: CASSPQRSSTDTQYF. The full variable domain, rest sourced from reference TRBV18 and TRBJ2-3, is NAGVMQNPRHLVRRRGQEARLRCSPMKGHSHVYWYRQLPEEGLKFMVYLQKENIIDESGMPKERFSAEFPKEGPSILRIQQVVRGDSAAYFCASSPQRSSTDTQYFGPGTRLTVL.